What follows is one T cell receptor beta chain and its context. Its antigen is as yet unknown. Germline V CDR1 and CDR2: MDHEN, SYDVKM. The CDR3 is made up of 14 amino acids. Trimming stripped 7 bases from V and 6 bases from J, with 18 bases between. This sample was included in a study of graft-versus-host responses after intestinal transplantation. As for the study in general: All of the recipients had induction that used anti-thymocyte globulin, then tacrolimus and steroids for roughly three years.

Libraries were prepared by immunoSEQ multiplex PCR; TCRdb keeps only in-frame clonotypes and omits some of them. Among around 100,000 clones, roughly 87% were seen once, and the ten largest hold 0.9% to 1%. The chain links TRBV28 to TRBJ1-1, with a tentative D call TRBD1 (5 bases). The input for sequencing was unstimulated CD4+ T cells sorted from spleen or lymph node cells, taken before transplant. The receptor was isolated from a human donor who was the organ donor for an intestinal transplant. The CDR3 sequence is CASKNGGGRAEAFF. Written as DNA, the CDR3 is TGTGCCAGCAAAAATGGGGGGGGTAGAGCTGAAGCTTTCTTT.